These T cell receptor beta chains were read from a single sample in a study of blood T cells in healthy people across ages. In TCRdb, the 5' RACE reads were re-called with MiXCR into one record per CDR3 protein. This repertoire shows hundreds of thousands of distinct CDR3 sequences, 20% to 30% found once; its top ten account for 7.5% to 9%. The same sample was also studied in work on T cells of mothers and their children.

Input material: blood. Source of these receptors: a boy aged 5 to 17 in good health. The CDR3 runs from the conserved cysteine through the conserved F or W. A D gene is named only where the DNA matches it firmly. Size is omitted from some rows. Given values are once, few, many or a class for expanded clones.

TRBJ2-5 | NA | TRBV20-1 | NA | CSARGGSGDRETQYF | TGCAGTGCTAGAGGGGGTAGCGGAGACCGAGAGACCCAGTACTTC
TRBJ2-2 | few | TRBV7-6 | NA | CASSLGARNTGELFF | TGTGCCAGCAGCTTAGGCGCCCGAAACACCGGGGAGCTGTTTTTT
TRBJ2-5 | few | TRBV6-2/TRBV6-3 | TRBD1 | CACRPTGYTETQYF | TGTGCCTGCAGACCGACAGGGTATACCGAGACCCAGTACTTC
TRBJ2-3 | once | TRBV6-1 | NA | CASSNTGFKTDTQYF | TGTGCCAGCAGTAACACAGGGTTCAAAACAGATACGCAGTATTTT
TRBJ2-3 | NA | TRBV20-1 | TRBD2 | CSAIPGLARDTQYF | TGCAGTGCGATACCGGGACTAGCAAGAGATACGCAGTATTTT
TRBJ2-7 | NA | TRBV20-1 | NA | CSASPRQPYEQYF | TGCAGTGCTAGCCCGCGGCAGCCCTACGAGCAGTACTTC
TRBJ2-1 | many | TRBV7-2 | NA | CASSFSGPGVIEQFF | TGTGCCAGCAGCTTCTCCGGCCCAGGGGTTATTGAGCAGTTCTTC
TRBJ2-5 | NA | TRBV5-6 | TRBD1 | CASSSGQVPGQIQETQYF | TGTGCCAGCAGCTCCGGACAGGTCCCGGGTCAAATCCAAGAGACCCAGTACTTC
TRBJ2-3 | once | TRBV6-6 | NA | CASSADKATDTQYF | TGTGCCAGCAGTGCAGACAAGGCCACAGATACGCAGTATTTT
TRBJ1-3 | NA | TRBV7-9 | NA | CASSPPPATPEGNTIYF | TGTGCCAGCAGCCCACCACCAGCGACGCCAGAGGGGAACACCATATATTTT
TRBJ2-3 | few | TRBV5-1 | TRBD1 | CASSMKYRGRTDTQYF | TGCGCCAGCAGCATGAAGTACAGGGGCCGCACAGATACGCAGTATTTT
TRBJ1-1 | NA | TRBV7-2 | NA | CASRSGREGPEAFF | TGTGCCAGCAGATCCGGACGGGAGGGCCCTGAAGCTTTCTTT
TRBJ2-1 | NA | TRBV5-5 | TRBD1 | CASSSHGQGAGNEQFF | TGTGCCAGCAGCTCACACGGACAGGGGGCGGGCAATGAGCAGTTCTTC
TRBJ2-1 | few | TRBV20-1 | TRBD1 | CSASDQGAIGIYNEQFF | TGCAGTGCTTCTGATCAGGGGGCTATCGGGATCTACAATGAGCAGTTCTTC
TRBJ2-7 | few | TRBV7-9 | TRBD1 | CASSSTGVAYEQYF | TGTGCCAGCAGCTCGACAGGGGTCGCCTACGAGCAGTACTTC
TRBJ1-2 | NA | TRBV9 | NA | CASSVVEYHSNYGYTF | TGTGCCAGCAGCGTAGTTGAGTACCACTCTAACTATGGCTACACCTTC
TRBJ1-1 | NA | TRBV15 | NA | CATSGESVNTEAFF | TGTGCCACCAGCGGGGAATCTGTGAACACTGAAGCTTTCTTT
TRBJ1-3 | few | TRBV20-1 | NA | CSARNPPGNTIYF | TGCAGTGCACGGAACCCGCCTGGAAACACCATATATTTT
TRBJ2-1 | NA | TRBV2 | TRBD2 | CASGGTTLWGEQFF | TGTGCCAGCGGAGGGACTACTCTCTGGGGTGAGCAGTTCTTC
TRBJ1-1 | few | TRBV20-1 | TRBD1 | CSAYGQGTEAFF | TGCAGTGCTTACGGACAGGGAACTGAAGCTTTCTTT
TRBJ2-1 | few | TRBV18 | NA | CASSPLVRNNEQFF | TGTGCCAGCTCACCACTAGTTCGGAACAATGAGCAGTTCTTC
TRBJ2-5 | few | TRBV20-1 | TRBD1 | CSAEQGPLLYQETQYF | TGCAGTGCCGAACAGGGGCCACTTTTGTACCAAGAGACCCAGTACTTC
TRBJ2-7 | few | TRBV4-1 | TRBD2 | CASSQPRFSGRAIFYEQYF | TGCGCCAGCAGCCAACCCCGCTTTAGCGGGAGGGCTATTTTCTACGAGCAGTACTTC
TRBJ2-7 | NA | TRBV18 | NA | CASSRKGLSYEQYF | TGTGCCAGCTCACGGAAGGGACTCTCCTACGAGCAGTACTTC
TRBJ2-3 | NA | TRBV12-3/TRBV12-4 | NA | CASSFQAMGTDTQYF | TGTGCCAGCAGTTTTCAGGCGATGGGCACAGATACGCAGTATTTT
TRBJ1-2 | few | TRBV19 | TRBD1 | CASSWTGGVYGYTF | TGTGCCAGTAGTTGGACAGGGGGCGTCTATGGCTACACCTTC
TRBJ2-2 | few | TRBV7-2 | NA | CASSLVSGANTGELFF | TGTGCCAGCAGCTTAGTATCCGGGGCCAACACCGGGGAGCTGTTTTTT
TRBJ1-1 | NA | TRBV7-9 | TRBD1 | CASSLTGPRNTEAFF | TGTGCCAGCAGCTTGACAGGGCCAAGGAACACTGAAGCTTTCTTT
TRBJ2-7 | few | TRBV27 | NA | CASSTAVSYEQYF | TGTGCCAGTTCGACAGCGGTCTCCTACGAGCAGTACTTC
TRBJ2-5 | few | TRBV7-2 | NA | CASSWAEQETQYF | TGTGCCAGCAGCTGGGCAGAGCAAGAGACCCAATACTTC
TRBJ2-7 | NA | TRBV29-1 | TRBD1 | CSALTGDYEQYF | TGCAGCGCCCTAACAGGGGACTACGAGCAGTACTTC
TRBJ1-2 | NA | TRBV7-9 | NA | CASSSQGSNYGYIF | TGTGCCAGCAGTTCCCAGGGGTCTAACTATGGCTACATCTTC
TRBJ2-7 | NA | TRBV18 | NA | CASSPLTDSYEQYF | TGTGCCAGCTCGCCCCTGACAGATAGCTACGAGCAGTACTTC
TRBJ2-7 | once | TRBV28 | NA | CASSFSGQSYEQHF | TGTGCCAGCAGTTTCTCCGGACAGTCCTACGAGCAGCACTTC
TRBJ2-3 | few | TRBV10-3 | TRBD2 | CAISDRKRGWTDTQYF | TGTGCCATCAGTGATCGTAAGCGGGGGTGGACAGATACGCAGTATTTT
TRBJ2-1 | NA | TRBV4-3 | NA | CASSQDEGYEQFF | TGCGCCAGCAGCCAAGATGAGGGGTATGAGCAGTTCTTC
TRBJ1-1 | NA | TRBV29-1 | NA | CSVERSGARDTEAFF | TGCAGCGTAGAGCGCTCGGGGGCGCGGGACACTGAAGCTTTCTTT
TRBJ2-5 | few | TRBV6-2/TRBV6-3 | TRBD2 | CASSYGGGAGKTQYF | TGTGCCAGCAGTTACGGCGGGGGGGCCGGTAAGACCCAGTACTTC
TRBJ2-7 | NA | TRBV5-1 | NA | CASSLFGQNYEQYF | TGCGCCAGCAGCTTGTTCGGACAGAACTACGAGCAGTACTTC
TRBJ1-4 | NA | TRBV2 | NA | CAGLTSGTTNEKLFF | TGTGCCGGCTTAACTAGTGGTACAACTAATGAAAAACTGTTTTTT
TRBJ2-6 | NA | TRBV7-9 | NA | CASSSNVLTF | TGTGCCAGCAGCTCTAACGTCCTGACTTTC
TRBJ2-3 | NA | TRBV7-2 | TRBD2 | CASSPRQFSGGVFADTQYF | TGTGCCAGCAGCCCCCGCCAGTTTAGCGGGGGGGTCTTCGCAGATACGCAGTATTTT